This T cell receptor (beta chain) was found in a study of blood T cell repertoires in COVID-19. Profiled with immunoSEQ multiplex PCR; TCRdb holds only in-frame clones, not every one. The repertoire consists of some 490,000 clones, with roughly nine tenths occurring once and the leading ten covering approximately 8.3%. Per germline, CDR1 KGHSH and CDR2 LQKENI. The V and J ends lost 6 bases and 1 base, in that order; junction bases with no gene match: 8. CDR3 length equals 15 residues. This clonotype was obtained from a woman aged 55-69 years who had recovered from COVID-19. V gene TRBV18 combines with J gene TRBJ1-1; TRBD1 matches 7 bases. The material sequenced was PBMCs or T cells enriched from blood (not recorded which). CDR3 amino acids: CASSLTGLPNTEAFF. CDR3 nucleotides: TGTGCCAGCTCCTTGACAGGGCTTCCGAACACTGAAGCTTTCTTT.